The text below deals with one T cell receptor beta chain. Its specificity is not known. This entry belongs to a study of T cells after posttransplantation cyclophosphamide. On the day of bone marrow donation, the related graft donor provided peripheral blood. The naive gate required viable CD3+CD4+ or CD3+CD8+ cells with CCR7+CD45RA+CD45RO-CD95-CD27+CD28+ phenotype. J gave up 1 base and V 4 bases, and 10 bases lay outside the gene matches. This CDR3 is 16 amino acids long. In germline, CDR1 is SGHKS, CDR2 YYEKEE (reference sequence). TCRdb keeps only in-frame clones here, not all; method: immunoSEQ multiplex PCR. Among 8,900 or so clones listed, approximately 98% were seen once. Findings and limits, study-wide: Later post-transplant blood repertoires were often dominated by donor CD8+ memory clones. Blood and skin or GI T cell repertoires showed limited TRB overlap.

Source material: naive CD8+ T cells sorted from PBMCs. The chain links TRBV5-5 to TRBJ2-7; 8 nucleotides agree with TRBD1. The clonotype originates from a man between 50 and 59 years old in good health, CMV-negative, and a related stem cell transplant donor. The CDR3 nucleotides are TGTGCCAGCAGCGGGGAGTCGGGACAGGCGTCCTACGAGCAGTACTTC. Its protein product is CASSGESGQASYEQYF.